This T cell receptor gamma chain was recorded in a study of gamma delta lymphoproliferative disorders and STAT genes. Study summary: Delta-chain libraries followed the EuroClonality-NGS standard operating procedure. Broader study findings: Most major patient clonotypes were shared with at least one healthy donor.

TCRdb re-processed the multiplex PCR reads via CATT. In the table there are a few thousand gamma-chain clones, 7.9% of which are singletons. Sequencing used genomic DNA taken from PBMCs of patients and controls. About this clone itself: Its target is unknown. No DNA is shown, since the ends of the CDR3 on it are uncertain; the CDR3 is the one TCRdb lists.

Sequencing was done on a sample of blood. The source is a human donor in good health.

The CDR3 sequence: CATWDGIIGVIRNSLAVEQHF. The V segment is TRGV3, and no J call was made. The CDR3 region is 21 residues in length, termini included. Germline values: CDR1 VTNTFY, CDR2 YDVSTARD (reference sequence).